This paragraph reports one T cell receptor (beta chain). Germline CDR1 SGHRS, CDR2 YFSETQ. V shed 2 bases, J shed 5 bases, and the junction held 13 bases outside the gene matches. This CDR3 has 18 residues. The data originate from a study of PD-L1 blockade in urothelial cancer. Study-wide context: Patients initiated atezolizumab in the mid-2010s at 1,200 mg intravenously every 3 weeks.

Synthetic TCR analog templates were added to each PCR reaction. Profiled with immunoSEQ multiplex PCR; TCRdb holds only in-frame clones, not every one. The sample has about 130,000 clones, around 88% seen once. Time point given: peripheral blood 6 weeks after treatment start. Urothelial carcinoma, locally advanced or metastatic, affected the patients. Sample: PBMCs, taken around atezolizumab (anti-PD-L1) treatment. The TCR comes from a man aged 45-65 years with urothelial cancer. This chain joins TRBV5-1 and TRBJ2-1; 10 positions match TRBD2. CDR3 loop: CASSFMGSSGRWDNEQFF. CDR3 nucleotides: TGCGCCAGCAGCTTTATGGGGAGTAGCGGGAGGTGGGACAATGAGCAGTTCTTC.